This entry lists 5 T cell receptor beta chains sequenced from one sample in a study of CD8 T cells in ankylosing spondylitis (dated by TCRdb to 2016 to 2017). On the study overall, not on this receptor specifically: A TCR beta motif of 8 or 9 highly homologous amino acid variants appeared characteristic of blood from ankylosing spondylitis patients.

The library was generated by 5' RACE. Data came from an Illumina HiSeq 2500. TCRdb passed the public sequencing reads through fastp at Q25 and MiXCR, retaining productive beta sequences. Under each unique CDR3 protein, matching rows form one entry showing the most common genes and DNA. The sample table holds around 890,000 distinct CDR3 sequences, of which approximately 12% were seen once. The ten largest clones capture approximately 0.5% of the sample. These receptors are not linked to any known antigen. Sequencing used blood, either unsorted or a sorted T cell fraction (not recorded which). These receptors came from a male donor with ankylosing spondylitis.

The rearrangement uses TRBV5-1 and TRBJ1-2; 8 bases fit TRBD1. Germline loops: CDR1 SGHRS, CDR2 YFSETQ. This CDR3 is 15 amino acids long. Trimming took 4 bases from V and 6 from J; bases not matched to a gene: 11. CDR3 loop: CASSPEPDRGNGYTF. In DNA form, the CDR3 reads TGCGCCAGCAGCCCGGAGCCCGACAGGGGAAATGGCTACACCTTC.

There are a few counts of this clonotype. The rearrangement uses TRBV7-2 and TRBJ2-7; no definite D call. The V gene's germline CDR1 is SGHTA and CDR2 FQGNSA. Trimming took 5 bases from V and 6 from J, leaving 14 bases between them. This CDR3 is 13 amino acids long. The CDR3 DNA is TGTGCCAGCAGCCCTCGCGGAGTATCCGAGCAGTACTTC. Protein: CASSPRGVSEQYF.

Regarding this clonotype: The final CDR3 position lacks the conserved phenylalanine or tryptophan, pointing to a likely read error. V is TRBV20-1 and J is TRBJ2-3; maybe TRBD2 (5 bases). V gave up 6 bases and J gave up 5 bases, with 18 bases separating them. From germline, CDR1 is DFQATT and CDR2 SNEGSKA (reference sequence). This CDR3 is 14 amino acids long. The CDR3 DNA sequence: TGCAGTGCCCCGGGTCGGGGTTCTAGAGATACGCAGTATCTT. Translated, it gives CSAPGRGSRDTQYL.

This clonotype was detected only a few times. This rearrangement joins TRBV11-2 to TRBJ2-1, with a weak D call TRBD2 (5 bases). Trimming shortened V by 0 bases and J by 9 bases, and 15 bases separated the two germline ends. CDR3 length equals 15 residues. The germline V gene encodes CDR1 SGHAT and CDR2 FQNNGV. The CDR3 DNA reads as TGTGCCAGCAGCTTAGAACTAGTGGTATGGGGTGAGCAGTTCTTC. Amino acids: CASSLELVVWGEQFF.

The chain combines TRBV6-2 or TRBV6-3 with TRBJ2-1; 11 bases agree with TRBD2. The CDR3 spans 21 residues. V gave up 6 bases and J gave up 4 bases; unmatched junction bases: 23. CDR1 and CDR2 from the germline V gene are MNHEY and SVGEGT. In DNA form, the CDR3 reads TGTGCCAGCAGCCCCCGCGATCAAATTAGCGGGAGGGCCTTAGGGTACAATGAGCAGTTCTTC. Translated: CASSPRDQISGRALGYNEQFF.